These T cell receptor beta chains were read from a single sample in a study of T cells in Graves' hyperthyroidism and ophthalmopathy. TCRdb re-called the multiplex PCR reads through MiXCR, storing one row per CDR3 protein. The data hold around 620,000 distinct CDR3 sequences, with over 12% observed a single time. The sample taken for sequencing was blood. The source of these receptors is a woman aged 18-35 years with Graves' ophthalmopathy. Both conserved end residues are part of each CDR3. Fields, in order: V gene, D gene, clone size, J gene, CDR3 DNA, CDR3 protein. A D gene is named only where the DNA matches it firmly. Only part of the rows carry a size: once, few, many, or a class if the clone is expanded.

v_gene: TRBV27; d_gene: NA; abundance: NA; j_gene: TRBJ1-4; CDR3nt: TGTGCCAGCCGGCCGGGACCCTTGAGTGAAAAACTGTTTTTT; CDR3aa: CASRPGPLSEKLFF
v_gene: TRBV2; d_gene: NA; abundance: NA; j_gene: TRBJ2-1; CDR3nt: TGTGCCAGCAGTAGGGGTGAAGCGGATGAGCAGTTCTTC; CDR3aa: CASSRGEADEQFF
v_gene: TRBV7-9; d_gene: NA; abundance: many; j_gene: TRBJ1-5; CDR3nt: TGTGCCAGCAACTCAGGGGTTGGGGGGGCAAACAATCAGCCCCAGCATTTT; CDR3aa: CASNSGVGGANNQPQHF
v_gene: TRBV12-3/TRBV12-4; d_gene: NA; abundance: many; j_gene: TRBJ2-2; CDR3nt: TGTGCCAGCAGAACGACTAGTGCCGGGGAGCTGTTTTTT; CDR3aa: CASRTTSAGELFF
v_gene: TRBV4-1; d_gene: NA; abundance: NA; j_gene: TRBJ1-5; CDR3nt: TGCGCCAGCAGCCAAGGGCAGAATAGCAATCAGCCCCAGCATTTT; CDR3aa: CASSQGQNSNQPQHF
v_gene: TRBV28; d_gene: NA; abundance: many; j_gene: TRBJ2-7; CDR3nt: TGTGCCAGCAGTTCTAACAGGGCCTACGAGCAGTACTTC; CDR3aa: CASSSNRAYEQYF
v_gene: TRBV18; d_gene: NA; abundance: NA; j_gene: TRBJ1-5; CDR3nt: TGTGCCAGCTCACCAATTCTCAGGGGTGGCCAGCCCCAGCATTTT; CDR3aa: CASSPILRGGQPQHF
v_gene: TRBV12-3/TRBV12-4; d_gene: TRBD1; abundance: many; j_gene: TRBJ1-5; CDR3nt: TGTGCCAGCAGTTTGACAGGGCACGGGGGCAATCAGCCCCAGCATTTT; CDR3aa: CASSLTGHGGNQPQHF
v_gene: TRBV27; d_gene: TRBD1; abundance: many; j_gene: TRBJ2-1; CDR3nt: TGTGCCAGCAGTTTATCGAGAAGGGACAGCCTCGGGTACAATGAGCAGTTCTTC; CDR3aa: CASSLSRRDSLGYNEQFF
v_gene: TRBV27; d_gene: TRBD2; abundance: many; j_gene: TRBJ2-3; CDR3nt: TGTGCCAGCAGTCGACCAAATAGAGCGGGAGGGCCCGATACGCAGTATTTT; CDR3aa: CASSRPNRAGGPDTQYF
v_gene: TRBV27; d_gene: NA; abundance: many; j_gene: TRBJ2-7; CDR3nt: TGTGCCAGCAGTCCCTACCAGGGGTTAACCTACGAGCAGTACTTC; CDR3aa: CASSPYQGLTYEQYF
v_gene: TRBV4-1; d_gene: NA; abundance: once; j_gene: TRBJ2-5; CDR3nt: TGCGCCAGCAGCCAAGAATGGGGAGTACGCTCCCAAGAGACCCAGTACTTC; CDR3aa: CASSQEWGVRSQETQYF
v_gene: TRBV6-5; d_gene: NA; abundance: many; j_gene: TRBJ2-7; CDR3nt: TGTGCCAGCAGTTACGGTCTGGGGACCTACGAGCAGTACTTC; CDR3aa: CASSYGLGTYEQYF
v_gene: TRBV14; d_gene: NA; abundance: many; j_gene: TRBJ2-3; CDR3nt: TGTGCCAGCAGCCAAAGCGGGAGCACAGATACGCAGTATTTT; CDR3aa: CASSQSGSTDTQYF
v_gene: TRBV29-1; d_gene: NA; abundance: many; j_gene: TRBJ2-1; CDR3nt: TGCAGCGTTGGTCAGAATGAGCAGTTCTTC; CDR3aa: CSVGQNEQFF